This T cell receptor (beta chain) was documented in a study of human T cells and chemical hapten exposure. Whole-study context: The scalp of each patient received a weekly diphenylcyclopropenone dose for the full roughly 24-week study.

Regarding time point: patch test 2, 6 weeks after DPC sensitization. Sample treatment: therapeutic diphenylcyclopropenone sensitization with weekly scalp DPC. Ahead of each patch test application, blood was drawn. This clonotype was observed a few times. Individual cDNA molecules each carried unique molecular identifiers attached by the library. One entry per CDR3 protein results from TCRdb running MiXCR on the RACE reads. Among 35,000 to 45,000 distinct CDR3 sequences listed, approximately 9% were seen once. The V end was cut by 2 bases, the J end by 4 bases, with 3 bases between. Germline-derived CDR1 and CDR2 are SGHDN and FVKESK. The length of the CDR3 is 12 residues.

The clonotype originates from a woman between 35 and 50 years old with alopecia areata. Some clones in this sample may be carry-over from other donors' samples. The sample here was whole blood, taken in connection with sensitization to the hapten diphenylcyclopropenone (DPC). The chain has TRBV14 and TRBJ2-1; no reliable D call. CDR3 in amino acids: CASSQQYNEQFF. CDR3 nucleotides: TGTGCCAGCAGCCAACAGTACAATGAGCAGTTCTTC.